Listed here are 9 T cell receptor beta chains from one sample, sequenced in a study of cytomegalovirus exposure and HLA in healthy donors. The PCR contained 60 Vbeta and 13 Jbeta primers. Sequencing was performed with immunoSEQ multiplex PCR; in TCRdb, only in-frame clones are kept and a portion is missing. The table lists around 200,000 clones, approximately 82% of them singletons. Input material: PBMCs. Every receptor here comes from a girl aged 2 to 10 in good health and CMV-seropositive.

This clone was found once. The genes are TRBV6-5 and TRBJ2-1, with 9 bases fitting TRBD1. The CDR3 runs 12 residues. V shed 8 bases, J shed 6 bases, and the junction held 2 bases outside the gene matches. From germline, CDR1 is MNHEY and CDR2 SVGAGI. CDR3: CASRTGANEQFF. The CDR3 bases are TGTGCCAGCCGGACAGGGGCCAATGAGCAGTTCTTC.

This clone was seen only once. The CDR3 here is CASSRAGKGWEDTQYF. CDR3 nucleotides: TGTGCCAGCAGTCGCGCAGGGAAGGGGTGGGAAGATACGCAGTATTTT. The chain carries TRBV5-4 and TRBJ2-3, with TRBD1 as a possible D gene (5 bases). The V and J ends lost 5 bases and 5 bases respectively, with 21 bases between them. The germline gives CDR1 SGHNT, CDR2 YYREEE (reference sequence). CDR3 length equals 16 residues.

The chain is built from TRBV5-1 and TRBJ1-4, with a possible D match to TRBD1 (6 bases). The CDR3 totals 13 residues. CDR1 and CDR2 from the germline V gene are SGHRS and YFSETQ. V lost 0 bases and J lost 7, with 7 bases in between. CDR3 nucleotides: TGCGCCAGCAGCTTGGACAGGGCTGAAAAACTGTTTTTT. Its protein is CASSLDRAEKLFF.

The genes are TRBV19 and TRBJ1-1, with 7 bases fitting TRBD1. The CDR3 totals 14 residues. Germline values: CDR1 LNHDA, CDR2 SQIVND (reference sequence). J was trimmed by 4 bases and V by 5 bases; bases with no gene match: 7. The CDR3: CASSPTGVGTEAFF. Written as DNA, the CDR3 is TGTGCCAGTAGTCCTACAGGGGTAGGCACTGAAGCTTTCTTT.

The V and J genes are TRBV4-2 and TRBJ1-2; tentative D call: TRBD1 (5 bases). The V end lost 0 bases, the J end lost 3 bases, and 17 bases lay between the germline ends. Germline assignment: CDR1 LGHNA and CDR2 YNFKEQ. The CDR3 totals 17 residues. The CDR3 bases are TGTGCCAGCAGCCAAGATAGTTGGCAGGGAACCGACTATGGCTACACCTTC. Translated: CASSQDSWQGTDYGYTF.

V gene TRBV7-2 combines with J gene TRBJ1-2, with a weak D call TRBD1 (6 bases). CDR1 and CDR2 from the germline V gene are SGHTA and FQGNSA. The CDR3 covers 15 residues. V was pared by 2 bases and J by 6 bases, with 16 bases between. The chain's CDR3 is CASSLRSGTQDGYTF. The CDR3 DNA reads as TGTGCCAGCAGCTTACGATCCGGGACACAAGATGGCTACACCTTC. Variable domain in full (rest from reference TRBV7-2 and TRBJ1-2): GAGVSQSPSNKVTEKGKDVELRCDPISGHTALYWYRQSLGQGLEFLIYFQGNSAPDKSGLPSDRFSAERTGGSVSTLTIQRTQQEDSAVYLCASSLRSGTQDGYTFGSGTRLTVV.

The rearrangement joins TRBV5-4 to TRBJ1-1; TRBD1 might be the D (5 bases). The CDR3 contains 14 residues. V was trimmed by 1 base and J by 5 bases, leaving 12 bases between them. Germline CDR1 reads SGHNT; CDR2 reads YYREEE (reference sequence). CDR3 protein: CASSLTGEVTEAFF. The CDR3 coding sequence is TGTGCCAGCAGCTTGACGGGGGAAGTAACTGAAGCTTTCTTT.

In regard to this clone: A junction boundary mismatches the germline segment, possibly from a read error. V and J are TRBV5-4 and TRBJ1-1; 8 nucleotides align to TRBD1. The CDR3 has 15 residues. The germline gives CDR1 SGHNT, CDR2 YYREEE (reference sequence). The CDR3 region has the DNA TGCGCCAGCAGCCAGGGCGACAGGGGTTCTACTGAAGCTTTCTTT. Translating it yields CASSQGDRGSTEAFF.

V usage is TRBV5-6 and J usage is TRBJ2-7; maybe TRBD1 (6 bases). The V gene lost 2 bases and the J gene lost 5 bases, with 26 bases spanning the gap. This CDR3 contains 18 residues. CDR1 and CDR2 (germline): SGHDT, YYEEEE. In DNA form, the CDR3 reads TGTGCCAGCAGCTTTGCAGGCCGGTGGGGCAGGGGTTCCCACGAGCAGTACTTC. Translation gives CASSFAGRWGRGSHEQYF.